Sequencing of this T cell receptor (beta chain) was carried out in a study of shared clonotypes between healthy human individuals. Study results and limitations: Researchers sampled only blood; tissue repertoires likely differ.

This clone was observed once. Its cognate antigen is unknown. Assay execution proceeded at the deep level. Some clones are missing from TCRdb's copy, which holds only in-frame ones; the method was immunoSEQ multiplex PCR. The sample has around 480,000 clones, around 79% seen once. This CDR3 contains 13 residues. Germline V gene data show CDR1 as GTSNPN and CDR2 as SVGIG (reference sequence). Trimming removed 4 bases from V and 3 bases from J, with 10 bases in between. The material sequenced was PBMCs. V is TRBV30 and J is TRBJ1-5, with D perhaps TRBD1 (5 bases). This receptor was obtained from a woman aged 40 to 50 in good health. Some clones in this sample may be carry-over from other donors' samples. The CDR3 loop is CAWTQGYNQPQHF. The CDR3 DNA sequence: TGTGCCTGGACCCAGGGATACAATCAGCCCCAGCATTTT.